This entry concerns a single T cell receptor beta chain. The table lists this clonotype with a count of one. It has no known antigen specificity. No qualities accompany the bases; no much larger clone lies one base away. A single read is weak support. The trim is 3 bases for V and 4 bases for J, with a gap of 13 bases between the germline ends. For CDR1 and CDR2, the germline V gene lists KGHSH and LQKENI. From cysteine to phenylalanine, the CDR3 is 15 amino acids long. Of the read, only the CDR3 DNA is kept; its 45 bases are in frame from base 1. The data are from a study of glioma-infiltrating T cells (dated by TCRdb to the mid-2010s). For the wider study: The low-grade gliomas were WHO grade II oligodendrogliomas or astrocytomas, while the glioblastomas were WHO grade IV tumors sampled at initial diagnosis rather than at recurrent diagnosis. Dexamethasone was administered to glioma patients for six or fewer days before surgery. For blood libraries, the target was 4.5- to 10-fold sequencing coverage of 850,000 to 1,000,000 peripheral T cells. Sequencing of TCR alpha- and beta-chain repertoires was performed on glioma tissue, on non-neoplastic brain tissue, and on matched peripheral blood mononuclear cells. Each tissue-infiltrating repertoire was compared with the same patient's peripheral blood repertoire to measure divergence between tissue and blood T-cell populations. The paired cohort comprised three low-grade glioma patients, 8 or 9 primary glioblastoma patients and three non-glioma patients contributing non-neoplastic brain tissue. The research as a whole found: Patients with low tissue-blood divergence were marked by a signature set of shared blood CDR3 motifs, and that set was depleted in highly divergent patients. Group comparisons rested on small numbers: three non-neoplastic, three low-grade glioma and fewer than ten glioblastoma patients. VJ-independent divergence between tissue and blood was below expectation in non-neoplastic patients but above expectation in all gliomas, especially low-grade gliomas. Tissue and blood shared very few CDR3 sequences, a result attributed to high CDR3 diversity and limited sampling.

Immediately after resection, surgical brain or tumor specimens were cryofrozen in liquid nitrogen, with peripheral blood cells collected concurrently. TCR alpha and beta CDR3 regions were amplified with the iRepertoire nested amplicon-rescue multiplex PCR (arm-PCR) platform from RNA. The input for one-step reverse transcription and amplification was roughly 85-400 ng of tissue mRNA or PBMC total RNA. After bead purification, a secondary multiplex PCR added Illumina adapters, and libraries were gel-purified between 200 and 400 bp. Demultiplexing relied on internal 6-nucleotide barcodes carried by the libraries. Sequencing of the libraries was done on an Illumina MiSeq using 2x220 or 2x250 nucleotide paired-end reads. The study's processing was this. FLASH 1.2.11 was used to merge paired reads, and BWA-MEM then aligned the reads to the GRCh37 human genome before TRA and TRB reads were extracted. For V and J assignment, an IMGT-derived reference of cassette sequences and CDR3 motifs that included pseudogenes was used. Reads were translated in three frames, and productive CDR3s were defined by a C…FGXG motif without stop codons. Clonotypes were defined as unique combinations of V-J cassette pair and CDR3 amino acid sequence. Filtering of reads was based on Hamming distance, with the threshold set by the sequence error rate of each sample in mapped regions. In TCRdb, the public reads were trimmed at Q25 with fastp and aligned with MiXCR, with productive beta chains retained. Rows are unified per CDR3 protein, each entry keeping the most common DNA and genes. The V and J calls and clone size come from TCRdb's table, not from the authors' own analysis. The sample includes more than 300,000 distinct CDR3 sequences, with less than 50% observed a single time. The biggest ten clones account for around 12% of the sample.

This sequence originates from a human donor with low-grade glioma or glioblastoma, undergoing nonglioma brain surgery, or in good health (not recorded which). Sequenced sample: glioma tissue, nonneoplastic brain tissue, or PBMCs (not recorded which). The sequence joins TRBV18 to TRBJ2-1; the D gene is perhaps TRBD2, from 6 matching bases. The DNA reads as follows: TGTGCCAGCTCACCCTCGGGACTGCAATACAATGAGCAGTTCTTC. It translates to CASSPSGLQYNEQFF.